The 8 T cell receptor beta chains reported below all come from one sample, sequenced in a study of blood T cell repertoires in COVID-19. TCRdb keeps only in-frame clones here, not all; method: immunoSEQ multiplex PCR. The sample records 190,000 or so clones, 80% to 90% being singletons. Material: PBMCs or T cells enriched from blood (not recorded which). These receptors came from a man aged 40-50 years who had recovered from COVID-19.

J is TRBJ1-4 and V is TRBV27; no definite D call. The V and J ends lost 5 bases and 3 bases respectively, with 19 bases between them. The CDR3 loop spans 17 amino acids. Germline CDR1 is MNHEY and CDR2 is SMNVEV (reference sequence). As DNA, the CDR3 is TGTGCCAGCAGTCTAGCTGGACGGGGTGCGGCTAATGAAAAACTGTTTTTT. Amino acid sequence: CASSLAGRGAANEKLFF.

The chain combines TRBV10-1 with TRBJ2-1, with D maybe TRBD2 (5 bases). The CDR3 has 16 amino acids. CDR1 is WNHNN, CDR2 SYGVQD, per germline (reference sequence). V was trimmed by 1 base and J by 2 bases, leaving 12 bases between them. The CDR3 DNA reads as TGCGCCAGCAGTGAGTTGGCAGCGACTACCTACAATGAGCAGTTCTTC. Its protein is CASSELAATTYNEQFF.

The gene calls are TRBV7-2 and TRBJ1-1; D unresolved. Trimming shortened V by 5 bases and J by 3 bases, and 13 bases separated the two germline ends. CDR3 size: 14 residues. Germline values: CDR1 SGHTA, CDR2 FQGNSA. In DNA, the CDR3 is TGTGCCAGCAGCCCGAGATCAATCCACACTGAAGCTTTCTTT. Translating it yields CASSPRSIHTEAFF. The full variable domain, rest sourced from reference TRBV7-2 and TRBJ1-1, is GAGVSQSPSNKVTEKGKDVELRCDPISGHTALYWYRQSLGQGLEFLIYFQGNSAPDKSGLPSDRFSAERTGGSVSTLTIQRTQQEDSAVYLCASSPRSIHTEAFFGQGTRLTVV.

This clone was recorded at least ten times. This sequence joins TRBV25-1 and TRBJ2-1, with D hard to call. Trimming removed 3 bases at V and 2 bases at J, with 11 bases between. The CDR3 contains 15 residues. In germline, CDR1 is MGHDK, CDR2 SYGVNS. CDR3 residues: CASSDRDKAYNEQFF. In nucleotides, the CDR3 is TGTGCCAGCAGTGACAGAGACAAGGCCTACAATGAGCAGTTCTTC.

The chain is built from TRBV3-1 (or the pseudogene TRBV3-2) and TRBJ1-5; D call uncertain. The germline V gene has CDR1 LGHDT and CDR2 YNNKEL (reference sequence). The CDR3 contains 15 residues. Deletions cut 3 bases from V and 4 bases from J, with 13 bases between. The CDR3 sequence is CASSQDTQPNQPQHF. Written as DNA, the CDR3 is TGTGCCAGCAGCCAGGATACACAGCCGAATCAGCCCCAGCATTTT.

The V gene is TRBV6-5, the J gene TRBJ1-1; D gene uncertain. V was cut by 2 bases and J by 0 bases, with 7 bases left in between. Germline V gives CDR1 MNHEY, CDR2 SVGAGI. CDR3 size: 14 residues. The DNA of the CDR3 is TGTGCCAGCAGTTACCAACTAGTGAACACTGAAGCTTTCTTT. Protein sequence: CASSYQLVNTEAFF.

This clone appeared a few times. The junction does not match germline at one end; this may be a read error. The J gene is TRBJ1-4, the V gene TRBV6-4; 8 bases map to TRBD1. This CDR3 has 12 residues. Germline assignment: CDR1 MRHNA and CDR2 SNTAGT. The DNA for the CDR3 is TGTGCCAGCAGTCCTCAGGACGGGACAGGCCATTTT. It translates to CASSPQDGTGHF.

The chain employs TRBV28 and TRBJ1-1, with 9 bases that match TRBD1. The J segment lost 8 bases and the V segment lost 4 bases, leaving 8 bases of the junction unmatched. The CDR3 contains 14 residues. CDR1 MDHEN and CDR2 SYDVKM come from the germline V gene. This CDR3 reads CASSSDRGVAEAFF. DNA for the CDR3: TGTGCCAGCAGTTCGGACAGGGGAGTAGCAGAAGCTTTCTTT.